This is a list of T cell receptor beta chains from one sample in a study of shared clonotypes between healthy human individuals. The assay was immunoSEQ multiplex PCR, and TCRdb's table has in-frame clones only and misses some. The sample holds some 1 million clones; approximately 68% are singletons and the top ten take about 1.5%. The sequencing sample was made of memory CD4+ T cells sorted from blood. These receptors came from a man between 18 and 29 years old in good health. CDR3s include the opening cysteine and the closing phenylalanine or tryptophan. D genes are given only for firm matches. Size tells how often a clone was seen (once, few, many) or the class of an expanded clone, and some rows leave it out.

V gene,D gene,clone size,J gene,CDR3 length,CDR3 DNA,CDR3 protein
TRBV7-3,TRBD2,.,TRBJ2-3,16,TGTGCCAGCAGCCCAGGGACTAGCGGGGGGATAGATACGCAGTATTTT,CASSPGTSGGIDTQYF
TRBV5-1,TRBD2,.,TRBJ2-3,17,TGCGCCAGCAGCTTGGCCGCGGGGGGGCCGGGCACAGATACGCAGTATTTT,CASSLAAGGPGTDTQYF
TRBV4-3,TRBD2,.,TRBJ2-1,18,TGCGCCAGCAGCCAAGATCCCCTGAAGACTAGCGGCTACAATGAGCAGTTCTTC,CASSQDPLKTSGYNEQFF
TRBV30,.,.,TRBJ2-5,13,TGTGCCTGGAGTAAACAGGGTCAAGAGACCCAGTACTTC,CAWSKQGQETQYF
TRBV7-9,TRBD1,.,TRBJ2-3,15,TGTGCCACCCCCACCGGGACAGGGTATTGGGGAACGCAGTATTTT,CATPTGTGYWGTQYF
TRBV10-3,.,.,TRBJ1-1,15,TGTGCCATCAGTGATGAAGGGGTACTTTACACTGAAGCTTTCTTT,CAISDEGVLYTEAFF
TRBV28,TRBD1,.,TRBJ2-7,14,TGTGCCAGCAGAGGTGAACAGGGGGCCTACGAGCAGTACTTC,CASRGEQGAYEQYF
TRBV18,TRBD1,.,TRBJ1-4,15,TGTGCCAGCTCGGGCCAGACAGGGGTCTCTGAAAAACTGTTTTTT,CASSGQTGVSEKLFF
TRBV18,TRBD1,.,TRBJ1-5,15,TGTGCCAGCTCACCCCGGACAGGGCGGGATCAGCCCCAGCATTTT,CASSPRTGRDQPQHF
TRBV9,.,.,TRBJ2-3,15,TGTGCCAGCAGCGTGGGGAGCTTAGGAACAGATACGCAGTATTTT,CASSVGSLGTDTQYF
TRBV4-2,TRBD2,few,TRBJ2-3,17,TGTGCCAGCAGCCAAGATGGGGCGGGGGGAGGCACAGATACGCAGTATTTT,CASSQDGAGGGTDTQYF
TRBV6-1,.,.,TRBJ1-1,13,TGTGCCAGCAGTGACAGAGGGTTTACTGAAGCTTTCTTT,CASSDRGFTEAFF
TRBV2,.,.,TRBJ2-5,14,TGTGCCAGCAGTACCGGGGCTCTAAAAGAGACCCAGTACTTC,CASSTGALKETQYF
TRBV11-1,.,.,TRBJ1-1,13,TGTGCCAGCAGCTTAGACAGGGCCACTGAAGCTTTCTTT,CASSLDRATEAFF
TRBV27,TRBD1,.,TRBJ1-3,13,TGTGCCAGCAGACAGGGGGCAGGAAACACCATATATTTT,CASRQGAGNTIYF
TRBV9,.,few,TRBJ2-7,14,TGTGCCAGCAGCGTGGGGACGAGTACCTACGAGCAGTACTTC,CASSVGTSTYEQYF
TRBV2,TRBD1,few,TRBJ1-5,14,TGTGCCAGCAGAGCGGACAGGGGAAATCAGCCCCAGCATTTT,CASRADRGNQPQHF
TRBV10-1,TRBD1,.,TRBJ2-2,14,TGCGCCAGCAGCCGGACAGGTGCTGGCGGGGAGCTGTTTTTT,CASSRTGAGGELFF
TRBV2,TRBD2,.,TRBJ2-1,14,TGTGCGGGCGGACTAGCGGGTACAGGGAATGAGCAGTTCTTC,CAGGLAGTGNEQFF
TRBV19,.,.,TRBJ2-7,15,TGTGCCAGTAGAGTCCTAGCCAGTAATTCCTACGAGCAGTACTTC,CASRVLASNSYEQYF
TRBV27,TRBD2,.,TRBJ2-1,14,TGTGCCAGCAGTTGGGGGGAGGGTCGCAATGAGCAGTTCTTC,CASSWGEGRNEQFF
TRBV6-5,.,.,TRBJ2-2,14,TGTGCCAGCAGCCGGGCGTTGGGAACCGGGGAGCTGTTTTTT,CASSRALGTGELFF
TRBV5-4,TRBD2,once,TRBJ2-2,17,TGTGCCAGCAGCTTGGATGCCGTAGCGGGAGGGATCGGGGAGCTGTTTTTT,CASSLDAVAGGIGELFF
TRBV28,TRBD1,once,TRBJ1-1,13,TGTGCCAGCAGTTCGACAGGGTCGACTGAAGCTTTCTTT,CASSSTGSTEAFF
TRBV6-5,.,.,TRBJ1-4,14,TGTGCCAGCAGTTGGACGGGAACTAATGAAAAACTGTTTTTT,CASSWTGTNEKLFF
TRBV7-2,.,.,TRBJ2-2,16,TGTGCCAGCAGCTTAACTACCCCCCGGGGAACCGGGGAGCTGTTTTTT,CASSLTTPRGTGELFF
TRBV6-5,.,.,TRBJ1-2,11,TGTGCCAGTGGCACTAACTATGGCTACACCTTC,CASGTNYGYTF
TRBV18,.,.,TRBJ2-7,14,TGTGCCAGCTCACCCTCGAGGTCAGCCTACGAGCAGTACTTC,CASSPSRSAYEQYF
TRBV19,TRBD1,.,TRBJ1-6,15,TGTGCCAGTAGTGGACAGGGGGCGCCTAATTCACCCCTCCACTTT,CASSGQGAPNSPLHF
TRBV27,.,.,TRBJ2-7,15,TGTGCCAGCAGTTCTGCGGGACAGAGCTCCTACGAGCAGTACTTC,CASSSAGQSSYEQYF
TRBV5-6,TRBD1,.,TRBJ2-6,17,TGTGCCAGCAGCACACAGGGGGCACTCGCTGGGGCCAACGTCCTGACTTTC,CASSTQGALAGANVLTF
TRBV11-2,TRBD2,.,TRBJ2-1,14,TGTGCCAGCAGCTTCACTAGCGGTCGCAATGAGCAGTTCTTC,CASSFTSGRNEQFF
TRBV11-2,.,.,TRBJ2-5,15,TGTGCCAGCAGCCGGACAGACCTAAACGTGCAGACCCAGTACTTC,CASSRTDLNVQTQYF
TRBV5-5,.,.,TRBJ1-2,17,TGTGCCAGCAGCTTGGCCGGGGACACCATCGGGGGTTATGGCTACACCTTC,CASSLAGDTIGGYGYTF
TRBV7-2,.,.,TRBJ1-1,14,TGTGCCAGCAGCTTAGGACGAGCTGGCACTGAAGCTTTCTTT,CASSLGRAGTEAFF
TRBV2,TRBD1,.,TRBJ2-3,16,TGTGCCAGCAGTGACGCAGACAGGGGGCGTACAGATACGCAGTATTTT,CASSDADRGRTDTQYF
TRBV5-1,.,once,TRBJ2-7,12,TGCGCCAGCAGCTTGGGGGCGTACGAGCAGTACTTC,CASSLGAYEQYF
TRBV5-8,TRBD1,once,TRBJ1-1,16,TGTGCCAGCAGCTTAAGGGGGCCCCTAACGGGAAAGGAAGCTTTCTTT,CASSLRGPLTGKEAFF
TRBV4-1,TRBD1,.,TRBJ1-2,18,TGCGCCAGCAGCCTCATACAGGGGATCGATCTGGGGAACTATGGCTACACCTTC,CASSLIQGIDLGNYGYTF
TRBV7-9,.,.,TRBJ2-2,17,TGTGCCAGCAGCTTATCAGAAGCGGGACAGAACACCGGGGAGCTGTTTTTT,CASSLSEAGQNTGELFF
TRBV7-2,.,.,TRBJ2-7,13,TGTGCCAGCAGCTCAAGACAGTCCTACGAGCAGTACTTC,CASSSRQSYEQYF
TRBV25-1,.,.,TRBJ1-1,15,TGTGCCAGCAGTGAATCGGTCAGGGGGAACACTGAAGCTTTCTTT,CASSESVRGNTEAFF